The next 8 T cell receptor beta chains were all read from a single sample in a study of cytomegalovirus exposure and HLA in healthy donors (dated by TCRdb to the late 2010s). Receptors were amplified or captured by the immunoSEQ multiplex PCR assay. TCRdb's version of the immuneACCESS table is confined to in-frame rearrangements and falls short of the full clone set. An unresolved V gene accounts for under half of the shortfall where checked; the remainder is of unknown origin. The sample table lists 100,000 to 150,000 clones, approximately 95% of them with a count of one. Less than 2% of the sample is held by the ten biggest clonotypes. The source material was PBMCs. Receptor source: a man between 18 and 35 years old in good health and CMV-seronegative.

The V call is TRBV5-1, the J call TRBJ2-7; 13 bases align to TRBD2. The trim removed 3 bases at V and 2 bases at J, leaving 5 bases unmatched. Germline CDR1 and CDR2: SGHRS and YFSETQ. This CDR3 region has 16 residues. CDR3 sequence: CASSSGLAGTTYEQYF. CDR3 nucleotides: TGCGCCAGCAGCTCGGGACTAGCGGGAACCACCTACGAGCAGTACTTC.

To note about this clone: Distinct nucleotide sequences in the sample also encode this CDR3. This rearrangement joins TRBV27 to TRBJ2-7, with D unclear. Trimming took off 2 bases at V and 1 base at J, with 6 bases between the two ends. The germline gives CDR1 MNHEY, CDR2 SMNVEV (reference sequence). This CDR3 spans 13 amino acids. CDR3 nucleotides: TGTGCCAGCAGTTTAGGGCAGTCCTACGAGCAGTACTTC. Translation: CASSLGQSYEQYF.

This clone was seen just once. The chain has TRBV18 and TRBJ2-5; 10 bases fit TRBD2. CDR1 is KGHSH, CDR2 LQKENI, per germline. This CDR3 has 15 amino acids. The ends lost 0 bases at V and 3 bases at J; junction bases unmatched: 1. DNA for the CDR3: TGTGCCAGCTCACCACCCCTAGCGGGAGAAGAGACCCAGTACTTC. This translates into CASSPPLAGEETQYF.

This chain joins TRBV7-9 and TRBJ1-1; D is ambiguous. The CDR3 is 14 residues long. Germline CDR1 is SEHNR and CDR2 is FQNEAQ (reference sequence). V was shortened by 5 bases and J by 5 bases, with 15 bases between the two germline ends. CDR3 protein: CASSLPGVGTEAFF. The CDR3 region has the DNA TGTGCCAGCAGCCTCCCCGGGGTTGGTACTGAAGCTTTCTTT.

V usage is TRBV4-1 and J usage is TRBJ1-5, with D tentatively TRBD1 (6 bases). Trimming left V 3 bases short and J 4 bases short, with 16 bases between. CDR1 MGHRA and CDR2 YSYEKL come from the germline V gene. This CDR3 region has 16 residues. The CDR3 reads CASSQGFEGGNQPQHF. The CDR3 DNA reads TGCGCCAGCAGCCAGGGGTTTGAGGGGGGGAATCAGCCCCAGCATTTT.

J is TRBJ2-1 and V is TRBV28, with TRBD2 as a possible D gene (5 bases). Trimming took 6 bases from V and 3 from J, leaving 15 bases between them. Germline CDR1 reads MDHEN; CDR2 reads SYDVKM. The CDR3 loop spans 15 amino acids. The DNA for the CDR3 is TGTGCCAGCAGACGGCTGGGAGACCTCTACAATGAGCAGTTCTTC. This sequence encodes CASRRLGDLYNEQFF.

This chain uses TRBV21-1 with TRBJ2-1; TRBD2 is the table's D call, not checked against the DNA. TRBV21-1 represents a pseudogene. The CDR3 totals 13 residues. The CDR3 spells CASSTTRGTSKFF. As DNA, the CDR3 is TGTGCCAGCAGCACAACGAGAGGGACTAGCAAGTTCTTC.

The V gene is TRBV4-1, the J gene TRBJ2-1; 12 bases agree with TRBD2. The CDR3 consists of 15 residues. V lost 4 bases and J lost 8; bases outside the gene matches: 6. Germline V gene data show CDR1 as MGHRA and CDR2 as YSYEKL. This chain's CDR3 is CASSPTSGSTHEQFF. In DNA form, the CDR3 reads TGCGCCAGCAGCCCGACTAGCGGGAGCACCCATGAGCAGTTCTTC.